This is a list of T cell receptor beta chains from one sample in a study of cytomegalovirus exposure and HLA in healthy donors. Produced via immunoSEQ multiplex PCR; TCRdb's table is partial and in-frame only. The sample records some 72,000 clones, 90% to 97% being singletons. Sequencing was done on a sample of PBMCs. The receptor source for this set is a man between 18 and 35 years old in good health and CMV-seropositive. CDR3s include the opening cysteine and the closing phenylalanine or tryptophan. D genes are given only for firm matches. Clone size is not always given. Where it is, it says once, few, many or a class for expanded clones.

J: TRBJ1-1
V: TRBV27
size: -
D: -
CDR3: CASSDSWGMNTEAFF
DNA: TGTGCCAGCAGTGACAGTTGGGGTATGAACACTGAAGCTTTCTTT

J: TRBJ1-5
V: TRBV27
size: once
D: -
CDR3: CASSLWGGEQPQHF
DNA: TGTGCCAGCAGTTTGTGGGGAGGAGAACAGCCCCAGCATTTT

J: TRBJ1-3
V: TRBV5-5
size: -
D: -
CDR3: CASSLEVWETGSGNTIYF
DNA: TGTGCCAGCAGCTTGGAAGTTTGGGAAACAGGCTCTGGAAACACCATATATTTT

J: TRBJ1-5
V: TRBV27
size: -
D: -
CDR3: CASSPSQGMSQPQHF
DNA: TGTGCCAGCAGTCCTTCACAGGGAATGAGTCAGCCCCAGCATTTT

J: TRBJ1-5
V: TRBV28
size: -
D: -
CDR3: CASSLGSGQPQHF
DNA: TGTGCCAGCAGTTTAGGTTCCGGTCAGCCCCAGCATTTT

J: TRBJ2-1
V: TRBV29-1
size: -
D: TRBD1
CDR3: CSVRDSNFNEQFF
DNA: TGCAGCGTCCGGGACAGCAACTTCAATGAGCAGTTCTTC

J: TRBJ1-3
V: TRBV28
size: -
D: -
CDR3: CASSASGTGNTIYF
DNA: TGTGCCAGCAGTGCCTCGGGGACTGGAAACACCATATATTTT

J: TRBJ1-4
V: TRBV6-5
size: -
D: TRBD1
CDR3: CASSENRGGEKLFF
DNA: TGTGCCAGCAGTGAGAACAGGGGTGGCGAAAAACTGTTTTTT

J: TRBJ1-2
V: TRBV11-2
size: -
D: TRBD1
CDR3: CASSGQGDNYGYTF
DNA: TGTGCCAGCAGCGGGCAGGGGGATAACTATGGCTACACCTTC

J: TRBJ2-5
V: TRBV5-4
size: -
D: -
CDR3: CASSSRGGEGLGQYF
DNA: TGTGCCAGCAGCTCCAGGGGTGGTGAAGGGCTCGGGCAGTACTTC

J: TRBJ2-7
V: TRBV21-1
size: -
D: -
CDR3: CASSNRRGQAPSHSYEQYF
DNA: TGTGCCAGCAGCAACCGCCGGGGACAGGCACCTTCTCACTCCTACGAGCAGTACTTC

J: TRBJ1-1
V: TRBV11-2
size: -
D: -
CDR3: CASSPSRDTQAFF
DNA: TGTGCCAGCAGCCCGTCCCGGGACACTCAAGCTTTCTTT

J: TRBJ1-1
V: TRBV28
size: -
D: -
CDR3: CASSLWPLRENTEAFF
DNA: TGTGCCAGCAGTTTGTGGCCTCTGAGGGAGAACACTGAAGCTTTCTTT

J: TRBJ2-2
V: TRBV6-1
size: -
D: TRBD1
CDR3: CASSGTGGIGGELFF
DNA: TGTGCCAGCAGTGGGACAGGGGGCATTGGCGGGGAGCTGTTTTTT

J: TRBJ2-7
V: TRBV28
size: -
D: -
CDR3: CASSLSGTNSYEQYF
DNA: TGTGCCAGCAGTTTATCCGGGACAAACTCCTACGAGCAGTACTTC

J: TRBJ2-2
V: TRBV19
size: -
D: TRBD2
CDR3: CASSSPPGGRNTGELFF
DNA: TGTGCCAGTAGTTCCCCCCCTGGCGGGAGGAACACCGGGGAGCTGTTTTTT

J: TRBJ2-1
V: TRBV27
size: -
D: TRBD2
CDR3: CASSFEREAADEQFF
DNA: TGTGCCAGCAGTTTTGAGCGGGAGGCAGCGGATGAGCAGTTCTTC